This T cell receptor beta chain was observed in a study of T cell responses to AZD1222 COVID-19 vaccine. This table comes from immunoSEQ multiplex PCR, and its TCRdb copy is limited to in-frame clones, with some not included. Of tens of thousands of clones in the sample, about nine tenths were seen once. A note on this clone: What it recognizes is unknown.

CDR3 length: 13 residues. Trimming stripped 0 bases from V and 6 bases from J, with 9 bases between. Per the germline V gene, CDR1 is GTSNPN and CDR2 is SVGIG (reference sequence). Study-wide findings and caveats: No repertoire was sampled before or during the peak T cell response, only after it.

The receptor was derived from an adult in good health. V and J are TRBV30 and TRBJ1-5, with D hard to call. Specimen: peripheral blood, collected on day 0 of AZD1222 vaccination. The CDR3, as DNA: TGTGCCTGGAGTGTTGGGCGATTTCAGCCCCAGCATTTT. This translates into CAWSVGRFQPQHF.